This T cell receptor beta chain derives from a study of cytomegalovirus exposure and HLA in healthy donors. TCRdb keeps only in-frame clones here, not all; method: immunoSEQ multiplex PCR. The table has 220,000 or so clones, about nine tenths seen once. The CDR3 runs 15 residues. Germline V gene sequence: CDR1 LNHDA, CDR2 SQIVND (reference sequence). The V end lost 3 bases, the J end lost 6 bases, and 17 bases lay between the germline ends. The source material was PBMCs. The sequence was obtained from a woman between 18 and 30 years old in good health and CMV-seropositive. The chain combines TRBV19 with TRBJ1-2, with D perhaps matching TRBD1 (6 bases). The CDR3 coding sequence is TGTGCCAGTAGTATGTTCGGGACATTAGGAGATGGCTACACCTTC. Amino acids: CASSMFGTLGDGYTF.